These 25 T cell receptor beta chains were all obtained from the same sample, sequenced in a study of CD8 T cells in ankylosing spondylitis. Study observations and caveats: The study identified a TCR beta motif of roughly eight highly homologous variants that appeared characteristic of ankylosing spondylitis blood.

Their antigens remain unidentified. One entry per CDR3 protein, called by TCRdb with MiXCR from the 5' RACE reads. The table has around 490,000 distinct CDR3 sequences, roughly 5% seen once. The sequencing sample was made of blood, either unsorted or a sorted T cell fraction (not recorded which). The receptor source for this set is a male donor with ankylosing spondylitis.

This clonotype was seen repeatedly, ten times or more. This chain links TRBV12-3 or TRBV12-4 with TRBJ1-2; no reliable D call. V shed 2 bases and J shed 2 bases, with 12 bases lying between them. The CDR3 sequence is 15 residues long. CDR3 in amino acids: CASSLTPSPNYGYTF. CDR3 nucleotide sequence: TGTGCCAGCAGTTTAACCCCCAGTCCGAACTATGGCTACACCTTC.

This clonotype has only a few counts. The chain is built from TRBV7-9 and TRBJ2-5, with a possible D match to TRBD2 (5 bases). This CDR3 is built from 17 residues. V was clipped by 5 bases and J by 5 bases, with 24 bases between them. The germline gives CDR1 SEHNR, CDR2 FQNEAQ (reference sequence). CDR3 nucleotides: TGTGCCAGCAGCGACACCGGCAGAGGGAGAAGCAAGGAGACCCAGTACTTC. Its protein is CASSDTGRGRSKETQYF.

This clonotype was found many times. The chain carries TRBV20-1 and TRBJ2-1; 14 bases agree with TRBD2. J gave up 0 bases and V 7 bases, and 5 bases lay outside the gene matches. The CDR3 is 16 residues long. Germline V CDR1 and CDR2: DFQATT, SNEGSKA (reference sequence). This CDR3 is CSVGLAGAGSYNEQFF. In DNA form, the CDR3 reads TGCAGTGTGGGACTAGCGGGGGCCGGCTCCTACAATGAGCAGTTCTTC.

Ten or more counts support this clonotype. The chain links TRBV5-5 to TRBJ1-2; no definite D call. The V end lost 5 bases, the J end lost 5 bases, and 13 bases lay between the germline ends. The germline gives CDR1 SGHKS, CDR2 YYEKEE (reference sequence). This CDR3 contains 13 residues. CDR3 DNA: TGTGCCAGCAGGTCGGGGTCGGGATATGGCTACACCTTC. Translating gives CASRSGSGYGYTF.

As for this clonotype: This may stem from a read error, because a much larger clone lies one nucleotide away. The J gene is TRBJ1-6, the V gene TRBV4-1; tentatively, D is TRBD1 (5 bases). The CDR3 covers 14 residues. The germline V gene encodes CDR1 MGHRA and CDR2 YSYEKL. CDR3 loop: CASSPGQSYSPLLF. In DNA form, the CDR3 reads TGCGCCAGCAGCCCTGGACAAAGTTACTCACCCCTCCTCTTT.

This clonotype came up many times. The chain is built from TRBV20-1 and TRBJ1-2, with D unclear. Germline V gene lookup returns CDR1 DFQATT and CDR2 SNEGSKA (reference sequence). This CDR3 contains 13 residues. V was clipped by 6 bases and J by 2 bases, with 13 bases between them. CDR3 DNA: TGCAGTGCGAGATCGATCGTGAACTATGGCTACACCTTC. Residues: CSARSIVNYGYTF.

This clonotype was detected many times. This chain links TRBV5-1 with TRBJ2-5, with D tentatively TRBD2 (5 bases). The CDR3 extends over 15 amino acids. V was pared by 3 bases and J by 5 bases, with 17 bases between. Germline lookup yields CDR1 SGHRS and CDR2 YFSETQ. CDR3 protein: CASSSGWRFSETQYF. In DNA, the CDR3 is TGCGCCAGCAGCTCGGGTTGGAGGTTCTCGGAGACCCAGTACTTC.

This clonotype was detected only a few times. The chain couples TRBV7-2 to TRBJ2-7, with 9 nucleotides matching TRBD2. The CDR3 loop spans 16 amino acids. V was pared by 1 base and J by 5 bases, with 9 bases of the junction left unmatched. Germline loops: CDR1 SGHTA, CDR2 FQGNSA. The chain's CDR3 is CASSLVLAGGPDEQYF. In DNA form, the CDR3 reads TGTGCCAGCAGCTTAGTGTTGGCGGGGGGGCCCGACGAGCAGTACTTC. Based on the CDR3 plus reference TRBV7-2 and TRBJ2-7, the full variable domain is GAGVSQSPSNKVTEKGKDVELRCDPISGHTALYWYRQSLGQGLEFLIYFQGNSAPDKSGLPSDRFSAERTGGSVSTLTIQRTQQEDSAVYLCASSLVLAGGPDEQYFGPGTRLTVT.

This clonotype was found a few times. The J gene is TRBJ2-1, the V gene TRBV5-1; 11 nucleotides agree with TRBD2. After removal of 3 bases from V and 4 bases from J, the junction contained 3 bases not matched to a gene. CDR1 is SGHRS and CDR2 is YFSETQ in the germline V gene. The CDR3 is 15 amino acids. The CDR3 coding sequence is TGCGCCAGCAGCTCACTAGCGGGGGAATACAATGAGCAGTTCTTC. This gives the protein CASSSLAGEYNEQFF.

This clonotype turned up a few times. This chain connects TRBV7-2 to TRBJ2-1; D is possibly TRBD2 (7 bases). Germline V CDR1 and CDR2: SGHTA, FQGNSA. V lost 3 bases to trimming and J lost 10 bases, with 22 bases between them. This CDR3 comprises 16 residues. CDR3 nucleotides: TGTGCCAGCAGCTTCCGGGGACAAAGAGATAGCGGGGAGCAGTTCTTC. Amino acids: CASSFRGQRDSGEQFF.

Many counts were recorded for this clonotype. The V and J genes are TRBV7-9 and TRBJ2-7, with D perhaps assigned TRBD1 or TRBD2 (5 bases each). Germline V gives CDR1 SEHNR, CDR2 FQNEAQ (reference sequence). V lost 1 base to trimming and J lost 4 bases, with 11 bases between them. The CDR3 covers 14 residues. The CDR3 nucleotides are TGTGCCAGCAGCTTAGGAGGCGAGGGGTACGAGCAGTACTTC. Encoded protein: CASSLGGEGYEQYF.

There are many counts of this clonotype. The chain links TRBV6-5 to TRBJ1-1, with D possibly being TRBD1 (5 bases). The V and J ends lost 2 bases and 2 bases respectively, with 9 bases between them. The CDR3 covers 14 residues. Looked up from germline, CDR1 is MNHEY and CDR2 is SVGAGI. DNA of the CDR3: TGTGCCAGCAGTTACCAGGGACCTAACACTGAAGCTTTCTTT. This gives the protein CASSYQGPNTEAFF.

This clonotype has ten or more counts. The J gene is TRBJ2-1, the V gene TRBV18; 9 positions match TRBD1. Germline CDR1 KGHSH, CDR2 LQKENI. The V gene end was trimmed by 7 bases and the J gene end by 1 base; junction bases not matched to a gene: 5. The CDR3 consists of 15 residues. CDR3 DNA sequence: TGTGCCAGCTTCCGGGACAGGGCGTCCTACAATGAGCAGTTCTTC. Protein: CASFRDRASYNEQFF.

This clonotype was seen at least ten times. The J gene is TRBJ2-3, the V gene TRBV4-3; no clear D gene. The CDR3 is made up of 15 amino acids. The ends were cut back, 2 bases at V and 3 bases at J, with 12 bases in the middle. Germline CDR1 and CDR2: LGHNA and YSLEER. DNA for the CDR3: TGCGCCAGCAGCCAAAATATCAGGCGAACAGATACGCAGTATTTT. Translating gives CASSQNIRRTDTQYF.

This clonotype appeared many times. This sequence joins TRBV7-9 and TRBJ1-2, with D unresolved. Germline CDR1 is SEHNR and CDR2 is FQNEAQ (reference sequence). V was trimmed by 3 bases and J by 7 bases, leaving 9 bases between them. The CDR3 extends over 12 amino acids. Written as DNA, the CDR3 is TGTGCCAGCAGCTTGGGTCCAGTTGGCTACACCTTC. This gives the protein CASSLGPVGYTF.

This clonotype was found many times. The chain links TRBV6-5 to TRBJ2-7; TRBD1 might be the D (5 bases). Germline assignment: CDR1 MNHEY and CDR2 SVGAGI. This CDR3 region has 14 residues. Trimming took 1 base from V and 4 from J, leaving 11 bases between them. The CDR3 region is CASSYWMGPYEQYF. CDR3 DNA sequence: TGTGCCAGCAGTTACTGGATGGGGCCGTACGAGCAGTACTTC.

This clonotype was observed at least ten times. The rearrangement links TRBV5-1 to TRBJ2-1; TRBD2 agrees at 9 bases. Germline V gives CDR1 SGHRS, CDR2 YFSETQ. V gave up 1 base and J gave up 5 bases; unmatched junction bases: 4. This CDR3 is 15 amino acids long. In DNA form, the CDR3 reads TGCGCCAGCAGCTTGCTAGCGGGGTTCGACAATGAGCAGTTCTTC. Protein product: CASSLLAGFDNEQFF.

The sample holds many counts of this clonotype. The chain recombines TRBV20-1 with TRBJ2-4, with D uncertain. This CDR3 has 12 amino acids. With 1 base removed from V and 6 bases from J, the gap between germline ends came to 7 bases. Germline CDR1 reads DFQATT; CDR2 reads SNEGSKA (reference sequence). CDR3 loop: CSARGPLNIQYF. CDR3 in DNA: TGCAGTGCTAGAGGACCCCTAAACATTCAGTACTTC.

CDR3 DNA: TGTGCCACGTGGCGGAATACGCAGTATTTT. Its translation is CATWRNTQYF. The chain joins TRBV5-6 to TRBJ2-3, with no clear D. Germline assignment: CDR1 SGHDT and CDR2 YYEEEE. The V and J ends lost 9 bases and 7 bases respectively, with 9 bases between them. CDR3 length equals 10 residues.

Details on this clonotype: Given a much more abundant clone one base away, this may be a read error. The V gene is TRBV20-1, the J gene TRBJ1-1; a possible D gene is TRBD1 (5 bases). CDR1 is DFQATT and CDR2 is SNEGSKA in the germline V gene (reference sequence). CDR3 size: 14 residues. V lost 2 bases, J lost 5 bases, and 15 bases lay in between. CDR3 loop: CSARSRTWVTEAFF. The CDR3 DNA reads as TGCAGTGCTAGATCCCGGACATGGGTGACTGAAGCTTTCTTT.

In its sample, this clonotype was seen many times. The chain uses TRBV28 and TRBJ2-2; D is unresolved. V was cut by 7 bases and J by 1 base, with 10 bases left in between. Looked up from germline, CDR1 is MDHEN and CDR2 is SYDVKM. CDR3 size: 14 residues. The CDR3 DNA reads as TGTGCCAGCAAGAGGCAGATGAACACCGGGGAGCTGTTTTTT. Its protein is CASKRQMNTGELFF.

This clonotype showed up many times. This chain uses TRBV29-1 with TRBJ1-2, with a tentative D call TRBD1 (5 bases). Per germline, CDR1 SQVTM and CDR2 ANQGSEA. The germline V and J ends were trimmed by 0 bases and 6 bases, with 23 bases remaining between them. The CDR3 has 17 residues. CDR3 nucleotide sequence: TGCAGCGTTGAAGATCATGGCAGGGCATCTATAATGGATGGCTACACCTTC. It encodes CSVEDHGRASIMDGYTF.

This clonotype was seen repeatedly, ten times or more. The chain joins TRBV4-2 to TRBJ1-4, with unresolved D. V was cut by 0 bases and J by 5 bases, with 10 bases left in between. The germline V gene has CDR1 LGHNA and CDR2 YNFKEQ. The CDR3 sequence is 15 residues long. The CDR3 nucleotides read TGTGCCAGCAGCCAAGACCAACAGACCAATGAAAAACTGTTTTTT. Residues: CASSQDQQTNEKLFF.

The DNA of the CDR3 is TGTGCCAGCGGACGAGGGCCAACTAATGAAAAACTGTTTTTT. Protein: CASGRGPTNEKLFF. This chain joins TRBV2 and TRBJ1-4; D remains ambiguous. CDR3 length equals 14 residues. Germline lookup yields CDR1 SNHLY and CDR2 FYNNEI. V was trimmed by 8 bases and J by 0 bases, leaving 10 bases between them.

This clonotype was seen ten or more times. This chain uses TRBV15 with TRBJ1-1; D remains ambiguous. Germline-derived CDR1 and CDR2 are LNHNV and YYDKDF (reference sequence). CDR3 length equals 15 residues. V dropped 5 bases and J dropped 1 base, with 14 bases sitting between them. The CDR3 sequence: CATSRQQPRNTEAFF. The CDR3 DNA is TGTGCCACCAGCCGCCAACAGCCTCGGAACACTGAAGCTTTCTTT. The full variable domain, in which reference TRBV15 and TRBJ1-1 provide the parts outside the CDR3, is DAMVIQNPRYQVTQFGKPVTLSCSQTLNHNVMYWYQQKSSQAPKLLFHYYDKDFNNEADTPDNFQSRRPNTSFCFLDIRSPGLGDTAMYLCATSRQQPRNTEAFFGQGTRLTVV.